Listed below are T cell receptor beta chains from one sample, sequenced in a study of T cell responses to AZD1222 COVID-19 vaccine. Measured with immunoSEQ multiplex PCR; TCRdb has only the in-frame clones, and not every one. The profile shows some 120,000 clones, roughly 91% of them singletons. Specimen: peripheral blood, collected on day 0 of AZD1222 vaccination. The receptor set was obtained from an adult in good health. The CDR3 runs from the conserved cysteine through the conserved F or W. The D gene is left open where the match is weak. A row's size may be missing; if present it is once, few, many or a size class.

TRBV10-3	-	TRBJ2-1	TRBD2	CAISAAGEGNEQFF	TGTGCCATCAGTGCAGCGGGAGAGGGCAATGAGCAGTTCTTC
TRBV6-6	-	TRBJ1-6	-	CASSYQGRGSPLHF	TGTGCCAGCAGTTACCAGGGGCGTGGGTCACCCCTCCACTTT
TRBV6-2/TRBV6-3	-	TRBJ1-2	-	CASSWGVEGYTF	TGTGCCAGCAGTTGGGGAGTAGAAGGCTACACCTTC
TRBV5-1	-	TRBJ1-4	-	CASSLWGLNEKLFF	TGCGCCAGCAGCTTGTGGGGGTTGAATGAAAAACTGTTTTTT
TRBV6-5	-	TRBJ2-7	-	CASSRDRDGSYEQYF	TGTGCCAGCAGCCGTGACCGGGACGGTTCCTACGAGCAGTACTTC
TRBV3-1/TRBV3-2	-	TRBJ2-1	TRBD2	CASSGGRARDEQFF	TGTGCCAGCAGCGGCGGGAGGGCCAGGGATGAGCAGTTCTTC
TRBV5-6	-	TRBJ1-1	-	CASSLPGRRTEAFF	TGTGCCAGCAGCTTGCCGGGGCGGAGGACTGAAGCTTTCTTT
TRBV11-2	-	TRBJ2-1	-	CASRPGSSYNEQFF	TGTGCCAGCAGGCCGGGGAGCTCCTACAATGAGCAGTTCTTC
TRBV7-8	-	TRBJ1-5	TRBD1	CASSIRDSPNQPQHF	TGTGCCAGCAGCATCCGGGACAGTCCCAATCAGCCCCAGCATTTT
TRBV4-1	-	TRBJ2-7	-	CASSQGDLAHYEQYF	TGCGCCAGCAGCCAAGGGGATCTCGCGCACTACGAGCAGTACTTC
TRBV10-3	-	TRBJ2-1	-	CAISESPISSYNEQFF	TGTGCCATCAGTGAGTCTCCTATCAGCTCCTACAATGAGCAGTTCTTC
TRBV5-5	-	TRBJ2-3	-	CASSEGSTDTQYF	TGTGCCAGCAGCGAAGGGAGCACAGATACGCAGTATTTT
TRBV5-8	-	TRBJ2-2	TRBD2	CASSFGLAGGLFTGELFF	TGTGCCAGCAGCTTCGGACTAGCGGGGGGGCTATTCACCGGGGAGCTGTTTTTT
TRBV2	-	TRBJ1-5	-	CASSDANSNQPQHF	TGTGCCAGCAGTGACGCCAATAGCAATCAGCCCCAGCATTTT
TRBV10-3	-	TRBJ2-2	-	CAISESFATGELFF	TGTGCCATCAGTGAGTCGTTCGCAACCGGGGAGCTGTTTTTT
TRBV6-5	once	TRBJ1-6	-	CASSYRENYNSPLHF	TGTGCCAGCAGTTACCGAGAAAACTATAATTCACCCCTCCACTTT
TRBV7-2	-	TRBJ2-7	TRBD2	CASSLVGLAGTRAYEQYF	TGTGCCAGCAGCTTAGTTGGACTAGCGGGAACGCGAGCCTACGAGCAGTACTTC
TRBV19	-	TRBJ2-2	-	CASSIVRGELFF	TGTGCCAGTAGTATCGTCAGAGGGGAGCTGTTTTTT
TRBV9	-	TRBJ1-1	-	CASSVGHTNTEAFF	TGTGCCAGCAGCGTTGGACATACGAACACTGAAGCTTTCTTT
TRBV5-1	-	TRBJ2-5	-	CASSTQGKETQYF	TGCGCCAGCAGTACTCAAGGAAAAGAGACCCAGTACTTC
TRBV19	once	TRBJ1-4	-	CASSSQGAANEKLFF	TGTGCCAGTAGCTCCCAGGGTGCGGCTAATGAAAAACTGTTTTTT
TRBV6-5	-	TRBJ1-6	TRBD1	CASGSWAGGSPLHF	TGTGCCAGCGGATCATGGGCAGGGGGATCACCCCTCCACTTT
TRBV28	-	TRBJ1-5	-	CASSLGGYSNQPQHF	TGTGCCAGCAGTTTGGGGGGATATAGCAATCAGCCCCAGCATTTT
TRBV12-5	-	TRBJ2-4	TRBD2	CASGRGGTKNIQYF	TGTGCTAGCGGTCGGGGGGGGACCAAAAACATTCAGTACTTC
TRBV12-3/TRBV12-4	-	TRBJ1-2	TRBD1	CASSRDREGGYTF	TGTGCCAGCAGCCGGGACAGGGAGGGTGGCTACACCTTC
TRBV29-1	-	TRBJ1-1	TRBD1	CSVRQGATGTEAFF	TGCAGCGTTAGACAGGGGGCGACGGGCACTGAAGCTTTCTTT
TRBV19	-	TRBJ1-5	-	CASSIVAGERSAQPQHF	TGTGCCAGTAGTATAGTGGCAGGGGAGAGGAGTGCTCAGCCCCAGCATTTT
TRBV2	-	TRBJ2-3	-	CASSPPFRSSTDTQYF	TGTGCCAGCAGCCCACCGTTCAGGAGTAGCACAGATACGCAGTATTTT
TRBV11-2	-	TRBJ1-3	-	CASSEGGGSGNTIYF	TGTGCCAGCAGCGAAGGGGGGGGCTCTGGAAACACCATATATTTT
TRBV19	few	TRBJ2-3	TRBD1	CASTSGGASDTQYF	TGTGCCAGTACCTCAGGGGGCGCCTCAGATACGCAGTATTTT
TRBV3-1/TRBV3-2	few	TRBJ2-7	-	CASSQEGRDEQYF	TGTGCCAGCAGCCAAGAAGGCAGGGACGAGCAGTACTTC
TRBV7-9	many	TRBJ1-6	-	CASSQDNSPLHF	TGTGCCAGCAGCCAGGATAATTCACCCCTCCACTTT
TRBV19	-	TRBJ1-5	-	CASSLVRGERSNQPQHF	TGTGCCAGTAGTTTGGTTCGAGGGGAAAGGAGTAATCAGCCCCAGCATTTT
TRBV29-1	-	TRBJ1-5	-	CSVGGDQPQHF	TGCAGCGTTGGGGGGGATCAGCCCCAGCATTTT
TRBV27	-	TRBJ2-1	TRBD2	CASSSGLGGQFF	TGTGCCAGCAGTTCCGGACTAGGAGGGCAGTTCTTC
TRBV5-1	-	TRBJ2-4	-	CASSPRPVGTLNKNIQYF	TGCGCCAGCAGCCCCCGCCCGGTAGGAACACTGAACAAAAACATTCAGTACTTC
TRBV12-3/TRBV12-4	-	TRBJ1-5	-	CASSYGRGQPQHF	TGTGCCAGCAGTTATGGGAGAGGGCAGCCCCAGCATTTT
TRBV6-6	-	TRBJ2-7	-	CASSRGSYEQYF	TGTGCCAGCAGTCGAGGATCCTACGAGCAGTACTTC
TRBV7-7	-	TRBJ1-4	-	CASSLGQGDGNEKLFF	TGTGCCAGCAGCTTAGGTCAAGGTGATGGAAATGAAAAACTGTTTTTT
TRBV15	-	TRBJ1-5	-	CATSRFPGGQPQHF	TGTGCCACCAGCAGATTTCCAGGAGGTCAGCCCCAGCATTTT
TRBV5-1	-	TRBJ2-5	-	CASSLNPEETQYF	TGCGCCAGCAGCTTGAACCCGGAAGAGACCCAGTACTTC
TRBV6-1	-	TRBJ1-1	-	CASSEQEGRNTEAFF	TGTGCCAGCAGTGAACAGGAGGGGAGGAACACTGAAGCTTTCTTT
TRBV24-1	-	TRBJ1-2	-	CATSDPGQSVGYTF	TGTGCCACCAGTGACCCTGGACAGTCTGTCGGCTACACCTTC
TRBV7-2	-	TRBJ2-2	-	CASSSPGPGTAGELFF	TGTGCCAGCAGCTCCCCCGGCCCCGGGACGGCCGGGGAGCTGTTTTTT
TRBV11-2	few	TRBJ2-2	-	CASSPIERTGELFF	TGTGCCAGCAGCCCTATCGAACGCACCGGGGAGCTGTTTTTT
TRBV19	once	TRBJ2-1	TRBD2	CASSIYAAASGSSDEQFF	TGTGCCAGTAGTATTTATGCGGCGGCTAGCGGGAGTTCGGATGAGCAGTTCTTC
TRBV9	-	TRBJ1-2	-	CASSVDLNLYGYTF	TGTGCCAGCAGCGTAGATCTAAACCTCTATGGCTACACCTTC
TRBV7-9	-	TRBJ1-2	TRBD1	CASSPSGTEVNYGYTF	TGTGCCAGCAGCCCATCCGGGACAGAGGTTAACTATGGCTACACCTTC
TRBV20-1	-	TRBJ1-2	-	CSARHEGGYTF	TGCAGTGCTCGCCATGAGGGTGGCTACACCTTC
TRBV3-1/TRBV3-2	-	TRBJ2-2	-	CASRGTGELFF	TGTGCCAGTCGGGGAACAGGGGAGCTGTTTTTT
TRBV5-1	once	TRBJ1-3	TRBD1	CASSSTGTGNTIYF	TGCGCCAGCAGTTCGACAGGGACTGGAAACACCATATATTTT
TRBV5-4	-	TRBJ1-1	-	CASSFRGSLEAFF	TGTGCCAGCAGCTTTAGGGGGAGTCTTGAAGCTTTCTTT
TRBV2	-	TRBJ1-1	-	CASTPNGGSTEAFF	TGTGCCAGCACTCCTAATGGGGGTTCCACTGAAGCTTTCTTT
TRBV28	-	TRBJ2-4	-	CASSLRQGGKNIQYF	TGTGCCAGCAGCCTAAGACAGGGAGGCAAAAACATTCAGTACTTC
TRBV7-9	-	TRBJ2-1	-	CASSPTRVGTTLNEQFF	TGTGCCAGCAGCCCTACTCGGGTGGGAACGACGCTAAATGAGCAGTTCTTC